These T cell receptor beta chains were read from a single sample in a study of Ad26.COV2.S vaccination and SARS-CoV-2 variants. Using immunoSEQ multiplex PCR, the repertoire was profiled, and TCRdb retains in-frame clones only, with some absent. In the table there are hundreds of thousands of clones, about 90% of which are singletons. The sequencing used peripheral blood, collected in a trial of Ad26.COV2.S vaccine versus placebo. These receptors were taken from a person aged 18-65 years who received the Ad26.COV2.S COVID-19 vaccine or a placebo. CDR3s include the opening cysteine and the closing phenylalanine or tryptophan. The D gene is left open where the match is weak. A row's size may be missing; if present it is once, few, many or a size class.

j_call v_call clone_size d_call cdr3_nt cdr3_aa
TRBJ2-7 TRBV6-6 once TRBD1 TGTGCCAGCAGTTACTCGAGTCGCAGGGGGTTCTACGAGCAGTACTTC CASSYSSRRGFYEQYF
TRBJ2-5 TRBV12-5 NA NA TGTGCTAGTGGCCCCAAATTATCTCACGGGGAGACCCAGTACTTC CASGPKLSHGETQYF
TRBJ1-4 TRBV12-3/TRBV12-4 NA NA TGTGCCAGCAGTTTAGGGCTTCGGGAAAAACTGTTTTTT CASSLGLREKLFF
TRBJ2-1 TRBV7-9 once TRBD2 TGTGCCAGCAGCTTAGTTCGTCCTAGCGGGAGCTTCGATGAGCAGTTCTTC CASSLVRPSGSFDEQFF
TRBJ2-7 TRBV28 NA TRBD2 TGTGCCAGCAGCTCTCCCGGCGCGGGGGGAAGCGACGAGCAGTACTTC CASSSPGAGGSDEQYF
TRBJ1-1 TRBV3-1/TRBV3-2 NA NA TGTGCCAGCAGCCAAGATACGGCTGAAGCTTTCTTT CASSQDTAEAFF
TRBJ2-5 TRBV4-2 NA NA TGTGCCAGCAGCCTGCCGGGCCAAAAAGAGACCCAGTACTTC CASSLPGQKETQYF
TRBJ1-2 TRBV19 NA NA TGTGCCAGTAGTAAGTCGGGGGGACACTCAACCTATGGCTACACCTTC CASSKSGGHSTYGYTF
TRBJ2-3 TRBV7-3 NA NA TGTGCCAGCAGCCCCTCGGGACATTCAGATACGCAGTATTTT CASSPSGHSDTQYF
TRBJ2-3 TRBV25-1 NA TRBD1 TGTGCCAGCAGTGAATATACGAAGGGGGCCCGCACAGATACGCAGTATTTT CASSEYTKGARTDTQYF
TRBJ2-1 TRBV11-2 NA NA TGTGCCAGCAGCCTGGGACGGGATAGGAATGAGCAGTTCTTC CASSLGRDRNEQFF
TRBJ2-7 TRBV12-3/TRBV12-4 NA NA TGTGCCAGCAGTTTAGCCAGGGCTTACGAGCAGTACTTC CASSLARAYEQYF
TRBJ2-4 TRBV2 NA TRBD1 TGTGCCAGCAATCAGGACAGGGGAAAAAACATTCAGTACTTC CASNQDRGKNIQYF
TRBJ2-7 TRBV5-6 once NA TGTGCCAGCAGCGGAGAGGACACCTCCTACGAGCAGTACTTC CASSGEDTSYEQYF
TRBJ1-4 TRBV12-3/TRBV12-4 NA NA TGTGCCAGCAGTTGGGGACGGTACGAAAAACTGTTTTTT CASSWGRYEKLFF
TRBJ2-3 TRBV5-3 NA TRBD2 TGTGCCAGAACCCTCCGGACTAGCGGGTCTTTCACAGATACGCAGTATTTT CARTLRTSGSFTDTQYF
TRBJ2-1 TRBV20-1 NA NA TGCAGTGTGGCTTATAATGAGCAGTTCTTC CSVAYNEQFF
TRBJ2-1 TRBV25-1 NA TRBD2 TGTGCCAGCAGCCACTCAGGAGCGGGGGTATACAATGAGCAGTTCTTC CASSHSGAGVYNEQFF
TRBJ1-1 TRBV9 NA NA TGTGCCAGCAGCGTAGACGGGGGAAGCGCTTTCTTT CASSVDGGSAFF
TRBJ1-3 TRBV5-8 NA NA TGTGCCAGCAGCTGGGCTACAGGAGCTGCGGGAAACACCATATATTTT CASSWATGAAGNTIYF
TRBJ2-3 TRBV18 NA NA TGTGCCAGCTCACAGGCCAGGAACGCAGATACGCAGTATTTT CASSQARNADTQYF
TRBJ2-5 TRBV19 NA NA TGTGCCAGTAGTATAGGAGCGGGCCAAGAGACCCAGTACTTC CASSIGAGQETQYF
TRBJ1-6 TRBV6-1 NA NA TGTGCCAGCAGTGACCAACCTAATTCACCCCTCCACTTT CASSDQPNSPLHF
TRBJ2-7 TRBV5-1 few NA TGCGCCAGCAGCTTGTACCCACCAACGGGAGAGTGGTACGAGCAGTACTTC CASSLYPPTGEWYEQYF
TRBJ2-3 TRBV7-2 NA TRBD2 TGTGCCAGCAGCTTAAGTTGGGGAGGGAGCACAGATACGCAGTATTTT CASSLSWGGSTDTQYF
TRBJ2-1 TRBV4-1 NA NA TGCGCCAGCAGCCACCGGGGTTCCTACAATGAGCAGTTCTTC CASSHRGSYNEQFF
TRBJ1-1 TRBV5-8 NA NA TGTGCCAGCAGCTTGCGGAGGACGAACACTGAAGCTTTCTTT CASSLRRTNTEAFF
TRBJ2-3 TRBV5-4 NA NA TGTGCCAGCAGCCCGCCTAGCACAGATACGCAGTATTTT CASSPPSTDTQYF
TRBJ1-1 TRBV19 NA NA TGTGCCAGTAGTATTAAGGCCGGTCGAATGAACACTGAAGCTTTCTTT CASSIKAGRMNTEAFF
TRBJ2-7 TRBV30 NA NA TGTGCCTGGAAGCTTGGGGGCCTCGGGGAGCAGTACTTC CAWKLGGLGEQYF
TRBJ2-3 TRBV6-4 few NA TGTGCCAGCAGTGACTCCGATAGCACAGATACGCAGTATTTT CASSDSDSTDTQYF
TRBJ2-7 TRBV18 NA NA TGTGCCAGCTCACAAACGGAGTACGAGCAGTACTTC CASSQTEYEQYF
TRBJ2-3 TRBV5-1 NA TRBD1 TGCGCCAGCAGCTTGGGGGACAGGGGTGGAACAGATACGCAGTATTTT CASSLGDRGGTDTQYF
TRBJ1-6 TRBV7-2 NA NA TGTGCCAGCAGCTTAGAGAGATCTAATTCACCCCTCCACTTT CASSLERSNSPLHF
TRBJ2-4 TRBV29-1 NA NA TGCAGCGCGGGGGATAGGGGGGAGTTAAACATTCAGTACTTC CSAGDRGELNIQYF
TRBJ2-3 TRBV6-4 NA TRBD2 TGTGCCAGCAGTGACGGGGCGGGGGGCACAGATACGCAGTATTTT CASSDGAGGTDTQYF
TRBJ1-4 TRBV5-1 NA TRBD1 TGCGCCAGCAGCTTGGAGCCGACAGGGGAAGGGGCAAAACTGTTTTTT CASSLEPTGEGAKLFF
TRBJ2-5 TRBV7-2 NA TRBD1 TGTGCCAGCAGCCTCGGACAGGGGCATGAGACCCAGTACTTC CASSLGQGHETQYF
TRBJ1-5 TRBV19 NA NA TGTGCCAGTAGTATAGGGGGGGTGACCAATCAGCCCCAGCATTTT CASSIGGVTNQPQHF
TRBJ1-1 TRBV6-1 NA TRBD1 TGTGCCAGCAGTGAGGTGACAGGGTTGTACGCTTTCTTT CASSEVTGLYAFF
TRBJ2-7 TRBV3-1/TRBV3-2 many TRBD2 TGTGCCACATCGACTAGCGGGAGCAACGAGCAGTACTTC CATSTSGSNEQYF
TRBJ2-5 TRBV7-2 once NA TGTGCCAGCAGCTTAGCTCGCGGCACCCAAGAGACCCAGTACTTC CASSLARGTQETQYF
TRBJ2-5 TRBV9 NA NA TGTGCCAGCAGCGTATACCCTGGGCTCCAAGAGACCCAGTACTTC CASSVYPGLQETQYF
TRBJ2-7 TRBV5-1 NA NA TGCGCCAGCAGCTTGGGCCCGACAGGCGATATCTCCTACGAGCAGTACTTC CASSLGPTGDISYEQYF
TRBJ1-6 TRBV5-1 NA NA TGCGCCAGCCAGGAGGTGAGCTCCTATAATTCACCCCTCCACTTT CASQEVSSYNSPLHF
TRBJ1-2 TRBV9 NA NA TGTGCCAGCAGCGAGCAACAGGGCGGGGGCTACACCTTC CASSEQQGGGYTF
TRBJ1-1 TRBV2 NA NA TGTGCCAACAGTGTCCCACCCGGGGGGGCTTTCTTT CANSVPPGGAFF
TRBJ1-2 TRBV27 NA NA TGTGCCAGCAGTTTAGGACAGCAGTATGGCTACACCTTC CASSLGQQYGYTF
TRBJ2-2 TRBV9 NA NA TGTGCCAGCAGCGTCTACTCCGGGCCGACTACCGGGGAGCTGTTTTTT CASSVYSGPTTGELFF
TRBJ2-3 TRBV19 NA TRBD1 TGTGCCAGTGGGGTCCAGGGGGCAGATACGCAGTATTTT CASGVQGADTQYF
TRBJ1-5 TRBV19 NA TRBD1 TGTGCCAGTAGTATGAGGGGGCGCGGCGATAGCAATCAGCCCCAGCATTTT CASSMRGRGDSNQPQHF